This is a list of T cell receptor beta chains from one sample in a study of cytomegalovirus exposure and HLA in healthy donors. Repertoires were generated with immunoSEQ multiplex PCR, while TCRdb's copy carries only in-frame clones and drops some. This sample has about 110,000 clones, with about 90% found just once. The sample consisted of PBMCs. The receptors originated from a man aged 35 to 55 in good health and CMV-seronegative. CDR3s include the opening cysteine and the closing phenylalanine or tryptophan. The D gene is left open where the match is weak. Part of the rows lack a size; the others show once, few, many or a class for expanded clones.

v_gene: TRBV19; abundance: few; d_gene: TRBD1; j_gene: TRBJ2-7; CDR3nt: TGTGCCAGTAGTATGGGACAGGGCTACGAGCAGTACTTC; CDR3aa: CASSMGQGYEQYF
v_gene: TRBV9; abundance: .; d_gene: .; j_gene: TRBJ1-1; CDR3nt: TGTGCCAGCAACGCCCAGGCCTCGAACACTGAAGCTTTCTTT; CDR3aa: CASNAQASNTEAFF
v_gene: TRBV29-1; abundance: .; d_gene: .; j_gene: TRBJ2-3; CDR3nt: TGCAGCGTTGAATCCGGGACAGATACGCAGTATTTT; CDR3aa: CSVESGTDTQYF
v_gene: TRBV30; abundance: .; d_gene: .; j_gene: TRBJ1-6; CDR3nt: TGTGCCTGGAGTAGGACAGATAATTCACCCCTCCACTTT; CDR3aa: CAWSRTDNSPLHF
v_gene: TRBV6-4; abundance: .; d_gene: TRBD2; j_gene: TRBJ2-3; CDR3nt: TGTGCCAGCAGCGCCGGGACTAGCCCCCACGATACGCAGTATTTT; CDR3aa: CASSAGTSPHDTQYF
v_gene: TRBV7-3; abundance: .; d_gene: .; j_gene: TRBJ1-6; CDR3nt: TGTGCCAGCAGCCGCGAGGGCCTTTCACCCCTCCACTTT; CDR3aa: CASSREGLSPLHF
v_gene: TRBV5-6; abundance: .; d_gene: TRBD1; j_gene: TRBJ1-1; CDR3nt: TGTGCCAGCAGCCGGGGACAGGGAATAGGCCCGACTGAAGCTTTCTTT; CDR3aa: CASSRGQGIGPTEAFF
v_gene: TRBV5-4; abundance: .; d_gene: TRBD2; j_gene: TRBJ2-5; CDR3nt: TGTGCCAGCAGCTCTGGGACTAGCGGGGGCCAAGAGACCCAGTACTTC; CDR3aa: CASSSGTSGGQETQYF
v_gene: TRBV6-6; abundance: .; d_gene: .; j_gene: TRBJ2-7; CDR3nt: TGTGCCAGCAGTTTCAGCCACGACACGTTCTCCTACGAGCAGTACTTC; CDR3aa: CASSFSHDTFSYEQYF
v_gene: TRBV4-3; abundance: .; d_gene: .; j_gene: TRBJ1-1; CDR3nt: TGCGCCAGCAGCCAGCTCGGGGTAGACACTGAAGCTTTCTTT; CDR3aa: CASSQLGVDTEAFF
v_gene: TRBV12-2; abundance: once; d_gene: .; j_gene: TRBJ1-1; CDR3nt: TGTGCAAGTCGCCCCCCCACTCAAAGGACACACCCGAAGGGAGCTTTCTTT; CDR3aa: CASRPPTQRTHPKGAFF
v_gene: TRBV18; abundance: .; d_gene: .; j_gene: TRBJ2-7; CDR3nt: TGTGCCAGCTCACCTCAGACAGGGGAGGGCTACGAGCAGTACTTC; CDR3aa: CASSPQTGEGYEQYF
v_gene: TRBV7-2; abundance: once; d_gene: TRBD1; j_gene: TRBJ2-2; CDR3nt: TGTGCCAGCAGCGCTTCCGGGACAGGGAGGACCGGGGAGCTGTTTTTT; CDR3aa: CASSASGTGRTGELFF
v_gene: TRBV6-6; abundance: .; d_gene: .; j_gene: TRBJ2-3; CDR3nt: TGTGCCAGCAGTTACGCCCTAGATGCAGATACGCAGTATTTT; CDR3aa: CASSYALDADTQYF
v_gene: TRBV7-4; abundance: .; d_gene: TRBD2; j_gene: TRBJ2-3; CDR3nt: TGTGCCAGCAGCTGTAGCGGGGTAACCACAGATACGCAGTATTTT; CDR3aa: CASSCSGVTTDTQYF
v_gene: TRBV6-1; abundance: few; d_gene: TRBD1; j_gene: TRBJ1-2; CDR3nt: TGTGCCAGCAGCGAAATAGGGGGCAACTATGGCTACACCTTC; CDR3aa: CASSEIGGNYGYTF
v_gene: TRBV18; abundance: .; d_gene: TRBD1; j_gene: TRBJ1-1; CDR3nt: TGTGCCAGCCTTACCAAGGGGACAGGTACTGAAGCTTTCTTT; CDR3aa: CASLTKGTGTEAFF
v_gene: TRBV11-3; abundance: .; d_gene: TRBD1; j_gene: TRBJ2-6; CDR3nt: TGTGCCAGCAGCACCACAGGGGCCGGGGCCAACGTCCTGACTTTC; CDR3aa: CASSTTGAGANVLTF
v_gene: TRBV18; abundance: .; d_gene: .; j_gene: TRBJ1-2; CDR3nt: TGTGCCAGCTCACCGGAGGTAGGGGACTCTGGTGGCTACACCTTC; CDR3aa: CASSPEVGDSGGYTF
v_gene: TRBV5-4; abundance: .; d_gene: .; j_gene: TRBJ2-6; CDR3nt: TGTGCCAGCAGCTTAGACAGCTCTGGGGCCAACGTCCTGACTTTC; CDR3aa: CASSLDSSGANVLTF
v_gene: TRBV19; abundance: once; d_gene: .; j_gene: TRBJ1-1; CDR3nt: TGTGCCAGTAGTGCGAGCAGGGGTACTGAAGCTTTCTTT; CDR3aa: CASSASRGTEAFF
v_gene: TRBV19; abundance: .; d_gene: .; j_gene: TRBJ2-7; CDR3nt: TGTGCCAGTAGTAGACCTACACAGGGATCCCTGAACTTC; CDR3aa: CASSRPTQGSLNF
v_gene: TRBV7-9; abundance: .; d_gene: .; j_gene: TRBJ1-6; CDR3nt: TGTGCCAGCAGCCGAACAGGGTCGAGGTCACCCCTCCACTTT; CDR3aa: CASSRTGSRSPLHF
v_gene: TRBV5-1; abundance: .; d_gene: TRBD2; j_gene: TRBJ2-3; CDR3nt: TGCGCCAGCAGTGCGGGAGTTAGCACAGATACGCAGTATTTT; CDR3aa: CASSAGVSTDTQYF
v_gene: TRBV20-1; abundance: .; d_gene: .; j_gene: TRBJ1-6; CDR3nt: TGCAGTGCTAGAGAGTTACGGTCCCTCCACTTT; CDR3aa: CSARELRSLHF
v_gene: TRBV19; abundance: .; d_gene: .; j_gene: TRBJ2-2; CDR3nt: TGTGCCACTTCGACAGGAAACACCGGGGAGCTGTTTTTT; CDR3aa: CATSTGNTGELFF
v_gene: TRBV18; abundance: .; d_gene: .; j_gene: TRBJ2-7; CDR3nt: TGTGCCAGCTCACCTAGCCCCATCCCCTACGAGCAGTACTTC; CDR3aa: CASSPSPIPYEQYF
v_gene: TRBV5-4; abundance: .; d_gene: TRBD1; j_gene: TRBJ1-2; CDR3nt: TGTGCCAGCAGCGAGCAGGGGGACGGATATGGCTACACCTTC; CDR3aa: CASSEQGDGYGYTF
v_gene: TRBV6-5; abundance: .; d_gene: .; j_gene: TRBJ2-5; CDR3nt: TGTGCCAGCAGTTACGGCCGGGGACTCGGACGGGAGACCCAGTACTTC; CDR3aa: CASSYGRGLGRETQYF
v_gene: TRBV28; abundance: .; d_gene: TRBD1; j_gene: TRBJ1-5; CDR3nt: TGTGCCAGCAGTTCCGGGACAGCCGGCAATCAGCCCCAGCATTTT; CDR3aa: CASSSGTAGNQPQHF
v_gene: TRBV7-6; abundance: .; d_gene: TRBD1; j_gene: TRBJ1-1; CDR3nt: TGTGCCAGCAGCCAAACGACAGGGGGCCTGAACACTGAAGCTTTCTTT; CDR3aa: CASSQTTGGLNTEAFF
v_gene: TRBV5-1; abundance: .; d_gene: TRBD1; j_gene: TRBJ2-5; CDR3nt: TGCGCCAGCAGCTGGACTGGGGGCAGGGGGTCGCAAGAGACCCAGTACTTC; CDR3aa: CASSWTGGRGSQETQYF
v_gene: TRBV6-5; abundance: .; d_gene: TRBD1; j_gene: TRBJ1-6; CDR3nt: TGTGCCAGCAGTTACTCGGGGACAGGGCCTTCACCCCTCCACTTT; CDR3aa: CASSYSGTGPSPLHF
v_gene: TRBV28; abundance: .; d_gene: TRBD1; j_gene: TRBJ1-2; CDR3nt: TGTGCCAGCAGCTTACCGGGACAGGGTTCTGGTGGCTACACCTTC; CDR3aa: CASSLPGQGSGGYTF
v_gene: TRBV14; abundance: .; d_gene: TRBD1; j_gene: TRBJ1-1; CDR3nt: TGTGCCAGCAGCCCGTACAGGGGACACCAGTGGACTGAAGCTTTCTTT; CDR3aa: CASSPYRGHQWTEAFF
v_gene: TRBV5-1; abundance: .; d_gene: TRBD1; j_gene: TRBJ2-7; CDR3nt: TGCGCCAGCAGCTTGGGGACAGGGGTTTACGAGCAGTACTTC; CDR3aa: CASSLGTGVYEQYF
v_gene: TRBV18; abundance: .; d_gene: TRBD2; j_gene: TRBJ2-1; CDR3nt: TGTGCCAGCTCATCGTTAGCGGGGGGGCCTTTGTCCTACAATGAGCAGTTCTTC; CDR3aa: CASSSLAGGPLSYNEQFF
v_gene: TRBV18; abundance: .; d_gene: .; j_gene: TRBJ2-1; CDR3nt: TGTGCCAGCTCACCTTTTCGACAGACCTACAATGAGCAGTTCTTC; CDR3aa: CASSPFRQTYNEQFF
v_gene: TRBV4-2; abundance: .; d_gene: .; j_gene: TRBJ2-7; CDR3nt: TGTGCCAGCAGCCAAGGCCAGGACAGCCGCGCTCCCTACGAGCAGTACTTC; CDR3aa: CASSQGQDSRAPYEQYF
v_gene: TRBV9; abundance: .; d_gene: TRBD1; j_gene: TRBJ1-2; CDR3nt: TGTGCCAGCAGCGTATATGGGGACAGTAGGGGTGGCTACACCTTC; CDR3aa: CASSVYGDSRGGYTF
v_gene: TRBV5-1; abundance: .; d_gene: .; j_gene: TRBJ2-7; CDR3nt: TGCGCCAGCAGCCTGGGGTACCCTACCTACGAGCAGTACTTC; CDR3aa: CASSLGYPTYEQYF
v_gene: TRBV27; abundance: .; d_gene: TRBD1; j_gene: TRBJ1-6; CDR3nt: TGTGCCAGCAGTGACCGGACAGGGGGGTATTCACCCCTCCACTTT; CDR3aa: CASSDRTGGYSPLHF
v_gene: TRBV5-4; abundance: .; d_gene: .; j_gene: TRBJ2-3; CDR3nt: TGTGCCAGCAGCTCGCAAAGCGGGTCTAGCACAGATACGCAGTATTTT; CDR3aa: CASSSQSGSSTDTQYF
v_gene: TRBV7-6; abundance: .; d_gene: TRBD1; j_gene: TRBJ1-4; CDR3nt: TGTGCCAGCAGGTCTACCTTCGGGACAGCTGAAAAACTGTTTTTT; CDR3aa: CASRSTFGTAEKLFF
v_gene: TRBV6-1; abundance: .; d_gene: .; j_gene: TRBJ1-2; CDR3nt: TGTGCCAGCAGGGCGGACTACTATGGCTACACCTTC; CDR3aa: CASRADYYGYTF
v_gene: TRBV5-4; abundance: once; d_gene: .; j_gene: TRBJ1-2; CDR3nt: TGTGCCAGCAGCCCTCAGGGACTTGGTCTTAACTATGGCTACACCTTC; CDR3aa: CASSPQGLGLNYGYTF
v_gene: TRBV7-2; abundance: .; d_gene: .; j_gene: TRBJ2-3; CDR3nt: TGTGCCAGCAGCTGGGCGTCGGAAGATACGCAGTATTTT; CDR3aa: CASSWASEDTQYF
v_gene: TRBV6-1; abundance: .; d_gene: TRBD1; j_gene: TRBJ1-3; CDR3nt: TGTGCCAGCAGCTCGGACAGGGCGGTTGAAAACACCATATATTTT; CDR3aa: CASSSDRAVENTIYF
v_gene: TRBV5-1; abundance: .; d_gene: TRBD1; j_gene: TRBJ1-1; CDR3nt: TGCGCCAGCAGCTCAGGACAGGGTATGAACACTGAAGCTTTCTTT; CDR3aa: CASSSGQGMNTEAFF